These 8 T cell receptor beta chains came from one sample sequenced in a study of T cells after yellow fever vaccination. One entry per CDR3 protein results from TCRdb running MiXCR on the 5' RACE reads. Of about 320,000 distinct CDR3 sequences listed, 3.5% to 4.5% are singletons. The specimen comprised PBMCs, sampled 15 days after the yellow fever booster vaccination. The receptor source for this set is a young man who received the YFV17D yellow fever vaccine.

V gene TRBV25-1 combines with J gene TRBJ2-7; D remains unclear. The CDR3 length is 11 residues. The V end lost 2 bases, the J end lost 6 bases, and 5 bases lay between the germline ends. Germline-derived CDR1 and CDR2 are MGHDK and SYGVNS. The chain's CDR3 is CASSEAGEQYV. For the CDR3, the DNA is TGTGCCAGCAGTGAAGCAGGCGAGCAGTACGTC.

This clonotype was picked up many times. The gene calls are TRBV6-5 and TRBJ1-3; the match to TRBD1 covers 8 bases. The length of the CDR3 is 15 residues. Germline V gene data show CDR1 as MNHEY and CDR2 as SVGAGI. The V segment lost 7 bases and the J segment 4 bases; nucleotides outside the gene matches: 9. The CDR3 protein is CASIMTGVGGNTIYF. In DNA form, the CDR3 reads TGTGCCAGCATTATGACAGGGGTTGGAGGAAACACCATATATTTT.

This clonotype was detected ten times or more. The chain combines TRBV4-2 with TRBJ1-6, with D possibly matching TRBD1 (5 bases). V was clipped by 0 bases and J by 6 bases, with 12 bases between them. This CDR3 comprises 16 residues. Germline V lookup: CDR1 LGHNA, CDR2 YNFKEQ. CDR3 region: CASSQESQGGNSPLHF. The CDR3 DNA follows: TGTGCCAGCAGCCAAGAAAGCCAGGGAGGTAATTCACCCCTCCACTTT.

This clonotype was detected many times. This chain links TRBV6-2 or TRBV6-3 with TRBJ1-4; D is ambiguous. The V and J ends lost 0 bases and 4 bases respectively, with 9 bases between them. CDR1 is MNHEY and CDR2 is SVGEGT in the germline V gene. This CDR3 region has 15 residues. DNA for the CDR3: TGTGCCAGCAGTTACTCTATCGGAGATAATGAAAAACTGTTTTTT. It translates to CASSYSIGDNEKLFF.

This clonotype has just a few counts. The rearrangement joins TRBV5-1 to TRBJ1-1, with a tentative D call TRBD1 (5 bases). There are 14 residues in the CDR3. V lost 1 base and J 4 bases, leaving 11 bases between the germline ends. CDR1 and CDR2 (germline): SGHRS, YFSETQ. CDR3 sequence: CASSLRRGSTEAFF. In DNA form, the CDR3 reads TGCGCCAGCAGCTTGAGAAGGGGATCCACTGAAGCTTTCTTT.

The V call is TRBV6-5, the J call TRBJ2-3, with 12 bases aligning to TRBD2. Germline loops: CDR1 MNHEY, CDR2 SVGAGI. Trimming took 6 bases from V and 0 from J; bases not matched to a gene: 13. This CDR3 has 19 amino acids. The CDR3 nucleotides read TGTGCCAGCAGGTCCCATTGGACTAGCGGGGTAACTAGCACAGATACGCAGTATTTT. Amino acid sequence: CASRSHWTSGVTSTDTQYF.

In DNA form, the CDR3 reads TGCGCCAGCAGTCCCGTTCAGGGTAACACTGAAGCTTTCTTT. This codes for CASSPVQGNTEAFF. The chain joins TRBV5-1 to TRBJ1-1; a possible D gene is TRBD1 (5 bases). The length of the CDR3 is 14 residues. CDR1 SGHRS and CDR2 YFSETQ come from the germline V gene. The ends were cut back, 5 bases at V and 2 bases at J, with 13 bases in the middle.

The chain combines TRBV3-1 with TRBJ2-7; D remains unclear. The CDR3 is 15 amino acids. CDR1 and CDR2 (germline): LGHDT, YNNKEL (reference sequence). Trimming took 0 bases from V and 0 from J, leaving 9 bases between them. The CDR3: CASSQDTKSSYEQYF. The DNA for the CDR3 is TGTGCCAGCAGCCAAGATACTAAAAGCTCCTACGAGCAGTACTTC.